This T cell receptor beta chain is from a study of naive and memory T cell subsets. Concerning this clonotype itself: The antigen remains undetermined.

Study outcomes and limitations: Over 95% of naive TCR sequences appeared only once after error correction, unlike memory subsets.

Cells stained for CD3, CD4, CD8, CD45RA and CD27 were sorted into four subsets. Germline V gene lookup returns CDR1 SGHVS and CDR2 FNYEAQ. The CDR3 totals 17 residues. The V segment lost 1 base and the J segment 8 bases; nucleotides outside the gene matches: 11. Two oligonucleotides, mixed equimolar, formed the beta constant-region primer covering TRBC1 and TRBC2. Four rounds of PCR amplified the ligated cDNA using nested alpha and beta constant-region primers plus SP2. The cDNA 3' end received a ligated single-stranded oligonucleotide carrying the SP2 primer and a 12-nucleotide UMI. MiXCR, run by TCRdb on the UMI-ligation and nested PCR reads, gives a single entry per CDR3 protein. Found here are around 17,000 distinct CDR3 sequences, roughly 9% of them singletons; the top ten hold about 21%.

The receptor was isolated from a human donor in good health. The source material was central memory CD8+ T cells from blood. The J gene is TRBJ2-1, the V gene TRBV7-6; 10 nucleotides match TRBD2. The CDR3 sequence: CASSLDPAGGRGDEQFF. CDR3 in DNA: TGTGCCAGCAGCTTAGATCCAGCGGGAGGGCGGGGCGATGAGCAGTTCTTC. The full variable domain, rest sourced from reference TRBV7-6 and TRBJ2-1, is GAGVSQSPRYKVTKRGQDVALRCDPISGHVSLYWYRQALGQGPEFLTYFNYEAQQDKSGLPNDRFSAERPEGSISTLTIQRTEQRDSAMYRCASSLDPAGGRGDEQFFGPGTRLTVL.